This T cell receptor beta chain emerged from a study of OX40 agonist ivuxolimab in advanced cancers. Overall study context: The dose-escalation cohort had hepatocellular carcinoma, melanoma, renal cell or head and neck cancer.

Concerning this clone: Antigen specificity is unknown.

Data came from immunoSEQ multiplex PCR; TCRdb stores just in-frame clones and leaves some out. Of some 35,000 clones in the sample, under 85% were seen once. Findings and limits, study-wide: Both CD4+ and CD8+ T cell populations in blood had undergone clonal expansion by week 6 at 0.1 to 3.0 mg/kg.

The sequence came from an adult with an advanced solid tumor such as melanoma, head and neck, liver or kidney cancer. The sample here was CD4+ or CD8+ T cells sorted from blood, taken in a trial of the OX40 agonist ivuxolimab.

CDR3 sequence (DNA): TGTGCCGGGGGGACTAGCGCGACCGGGGAGCTGTTTTTT. Amino acid sequence: CAGGTSATGELFF. V usage is TRBV7-8 and J usage is TRBJ2-2; 10 nucleotides agree with TRBD2. V lost 11 bases to trimming and J lost 5 bases; unmatched junction nucleotides: 5. Germline V gene sequence: CDR1 SGHVS, CDR2 FQNEAQ. This CDR3 has 13 residues.